These T cell receptor beta chains were read from a single sample in a study of T cells after posttransplantation cyclophosphamide. TCRdb's table, derived via immunoSEQ multiplex PCR, lists solely in-frame clones and lacks some. The repertoire holds several thousand clones, with about nine tenths as singletons. The sample in question was CD4+ T cells sorted from blood, obtained about 1,500 days after allogeneic stem cell transplant with posttransplant cyclophosphamide. These receptors came from a female patient in her 50s who received an allogeneic stem cell transplant from a related donor, was CMV-positive, and had no GVHD. Some T cells may be provided by the graft donor. The CDR3 runs from the conserved cysteine through the conserved F or W. The order of the fields is CDR3 protein, CDR3 DNA, D gene, J gene, clone size, V gene, CDR3 length. D genes are given only for firm matches. Clone size is not always given. Where it is, it says once, few, many or a class for expanded clones.

CDR3aa: CASSIRGWGAGELFF
CDR3nt: TGTGCCAGTAGTATCAGGGGTTGGGGCGCCGGGGAGCTGTTTTTT
d_gene: -
j_gene: TRBJ2-2
abundance: -
v_gene: TRBV19
len: 15

CDR3aa: CASSLGRGTSKDNEQFF
CDR3nt: TGTGCCAGCAGCTTAGGTCGCGGGACTAGCAAGGACAATGAGCAGTTCTTC
d_gene: TRBD2
j_gene: TRBJ2-1
abundance: -
v_gene: TRBV11-2
len: 17

CDR3aa: CASIKAYGDTEAFF
CDR3nt: TGTGCCAGTATCAAGGCCTATGGAGACACTGAAGCTTTCTTT
d_gene: -
j_gene: TRBJ1-1
abundance: -
v_gene: TRBV19
len: 14

CDR3aa: CASSLAFLPGRAYEQYF
CDR3nt: TGTGCCAGCAGCTTAGCGTTCCTACCAGGTAGAGCCTACGAGCAGTACTTC
d_gene: -
j_gene: TRBJ2-7
abundance: once
v_gene: TRBV7-9
len: 17

CDR3aa: CASSLELGLEQYF
CDR3nt: TGTGCCAGCAGCTTAGAGTTGGGGCTCGAGCAGTACTTC
d_gene: -
j_gene: TRBJ2-7
abundance: -
v_gene: TRBV11-1
len: 13

CDR3aa: CASSLGAGIASTDTQYF
CDR3nt: TGTGCCAGCAGCTTAGGGGCAGGGATTGCTAGCACAGATACGCAGTATTTT
d_gene: -
j_gene: TRBJ2-3
abundance: -
v_gene: TRBV7-6
len: 17

CDR3aa: CASSSRGTGNTEAFF
CDR3nt: TGTGCCAGCAGTTCGAGAGGGACAGGAAACACTGAAGCTTTCTTT
d_gene: TRBD1
j_gene: TRBJ1-1
abundance: -
v_gene: TRBV28
len: 15

CDR3aa: CASSKGQGRGSGNTIYF
CDR3nt: TGTGCCAGCAGCAAAGGTCAGGGAAGGGGTTCTGGAAACACCATATATTTT
d_gene: -
j_gene: TRBJ1-3
abundance: few
v_gene: TRBV21-1
len: 17

CDR3aa: CARGTSGYTGELFF
CDR3nt: TGTGCCAGAGGGACTAGCGGTTATACCGGGGAGCTGTTTTTT
d_gene: -
j_gene: TRBJ2-2
abundance: -
v_gene: TRBV21-1
len: 14

CDR3aa: CASSQGQVQETQYF
CDR3nt: TGCGCCAGCAGCCAAGGGCAAGTACAAGAGACCCAGTACTTC
d_gene: -
j_gene: TRBJ2-5
abundance: -
v_gene: TRBV4-3
len: 14

CDR3aa: CASSLETGANEKLFF
CDR3nt: TGTGCCAGCAGTTTAGAGACAGGGGCAAATGAAAAACTGTTTTTT
d_gene: TRBD1
j_gene: TRBJ1-4
abundance: -
v_gene: TRBV27
len: 15

CDR3aa: CASSLAGQGANYGYTF
CDR3nt: TGTGCCAGCAGTTTAGCGGGACAGGGAGCTAACTATGGCTACACCTTC
d_gene: TRBD1
j_gene: TRBJ1-2
abundance: -
v_gene: TRBV27
len: 16

CDR3aa: CASSPEGAITEAFF
CDR3nt: TGTGCCAGCTCACCAGAGGGGGCGATCACTGAAGCTTTCTTT
d_gene: TRBD1
j_gene: TRBJ1-1
abundance: -
v_gene: TRBV18
len: 14

CDR3aa: CASKRADDYGYTF
CDR3nt: TGTGCCAGCAAGAGGGCAGATGACTATGGCTACACCTTC
d_gene: -
j_gene: TRBJ1-2
abundance: -
v_gene: TRBV6-1
len: 13

CDR3aa: CASSPLSDSYGYTF
CDR3nt: TGTGCCAGCTCACCACTCTCTGATAGCTATGGCTACACCTTC
d_gene: -
j_gene: TRBJ1-2
abundance: -
v_gene: TRBV18
len: 14

CDR3aa: CASRGTGGDEQYF
CDR3nt: TGTGCCAGCAGAGGGACAGGGGGGGACGAGCAGTACTTC
d_gene: TRBD1
j_gene: TRBJ2-7
abundance: few
v_gene: TRBV6-1
len: 13

CDR3aa: CAISEFAGGSNQPQHF
CDR3nt: TGTGCCATCAGTGAGTTTGCGGGCGGTAGCAATCAGCCCCAGCATTTT
d_gene: -
j_gene: TRBJ1-5
abundance: -
v_gene: TRBV10-3
len: 16

CDR3aa: CSARPRETQYF
CDR3nt: TGCAGTGCTAGACCACGGGAGACCCAGTACTTC
d_gene: -
j_gene: TRBJ2-5
abundance: -
v_gene: TRBV20-1
len: 11

CDR3aa: CASSMPGSAVDTEAFF
CDR3nt: TGTGCCAGTAGTATGCCGGGGAGCGCGGTCGACACTGAAGCTTTCTTT
d_gene: -
j_gene: TRBJ1-1
abundance: -
v_gene: TRBV19
len: 16

CDR3aa: CASRPTGNYGYTF
CDR3nt: TGTGCCAGCCGCCCGACAGGAAACTATGGCTACACCTTC
d_gene: -
j_gene: TRBJ1-2
abundance: -
v_gene: TRBV2
len: 13

CDR3aa: CASTGPWDMNTEAFF
CDR3nt: TGTGCCAGCACTGGGCCTTGGGACATGAACACTGAAGCTTTCTTT
d_gene: -
j_gene: TRBJ1-1
abundance: -
v_gene: TRBV5-8
len: 15

CDR3aa: CASRRLAGDHEQYF
CDR3nt: TGTGCCAGCAGAAGACTAGCGGGAGACCACGAGCAGTACTTC
d_gene: TRBD2
j_gene: TRBJ2-7
abundance: -
v_gene: TRBV11-2
len: 14

CDR3aa: CASSLDGSLYNEQFF
CDR3nt: TGTGCCAGCAGCTTGGACGGGAGTCTATACAATGAGCAGTTCTTC
d_gene: -
j_gene: TRBJ2-1
abundance: -
v_gene: TRBV7-3
len: 15

CDR3aa: CASSLAPATGWDTQYF
CDR3nt: TGTGCCAGCAGCTTGGCCCCAGCGACAGGGTGGGATACGCAGTATTTT
d_gene: TRBD1
j_gene: TRBJ2-3
abundance: once
v_gene: TRBV5-6
len: 16

CDR3aa: CASSVRAGSTDTQYF
CDR3nt: TGTGCCAGCAGCGTAAGAGCGGGAAGCACAGATACGCAGTATTTT
d_gene: TRBD2
j_gene: TRBJ2-3
abundance: -
v_gene: TRBV9
len: 15

CDR3aa: CACLPRQGINEQYF
CDR3nt: TGTGCCTGCCTACCAAGACAGGGTATCAACGAGCAGTACTTC
d_gene: TRBD1
j_gene: TRBJ2-7
abundance: -
v_gene: TRBV30
len: 14

CDR3aa: CASSLAMGALRGYTF
CDR3nt: TGTGCCAGCAGCTTGGCCATGGGGGCTTTGCGAGGCTACACCTTC
d_gene: -
j_gene: TRBJ1-2
abundance: -
v_gene: TRBV5-4
len: 15

CDR3aa: CAISGLAGVGKFF
CDR3nt: TGTGCCATCAGTGGGCTAGCGGGAGTAGGAAAGTTCTTC
d_gene: TRBD2
j_gene: TRBJ2-1
abundance: once
v_gene: TRBV10-3
len: 13

CDR3aa: CASSLPDRYYTGELFF
CDR3nt: TGTGCCAGCAGTCTCCCGGACAGATACTACACCGGGGAGCTGTTTTTT
d_gene: -
j_gene: TRBJ2-2
abundance: -
v_gene: TRBV28
len: 16

CDR3aa: CASSDRTAGANVLTF
CDR3nt: TGTGCCAGCAGTGACCGGACAGCTGGGGCCAACGTCCTGACTTTC
d_gene: -
j_gene: TRBJ2-6
abundance: -
v_gene: TRBV2
len: 15

CDR3aa: CASSLKGANQPQHF
CDR3nt: TGTGCCAGCAGCTTAAAGGGGGCGAATCAGCCCCAGCATTTT
d_gene: TRBD1
j_gene: TRBJ1-5
abundance: -
v_gene: TRBV7-2
len: 14

CDR3aa: CAGGRALSSGANVLTF
CDR3nt: TGTGCTGGTGGGAGGGCCCTAAGCTCTGGGGCCAACGTCCTGACTTTC
d_gene: TRBD2
j_gene: TRBJ2-6
abundance: -
v_gene: TRBV5-4
len: 16

CDR3aa: CSVGGSSGDKNGYTF
CDR3nt: TGCAGCGTTGGAGGTTCGAGCGGGGATAAGAATGGCTACACCTTC
d_gene: -
j_gene: TRBJ1-2
abundance: -
v_gene: TRBV29-1
len: 15

CDR3aa: CASSIRGRAGETQYF
CDR3nt: TGTGCCAGTAGTATACGCGGGAGGGCCGGAGAGACCCAGTACTTC
d_gene: TRBD2
j_gene: TRBJ2-5
abundance: few
v_gene: TRBV19
len: 15

CDR3aa: CASGLMENEQFF
CDR3nt: TGTGCTAGTGGTTTGATGGAGAATGAGCAGTTCTTC
d_gene: -
j_gene: TRBJ2-1
abundance: few
v_gene: TRBV12-5
len: 12

CDR3aa: CASSFSGYSNQPQHF
CDR3nt: TGCGCCAGCAGCTTCTCAGGGTATAGCAATCAGCCCCAGCATTTT
d_gene: -
j_gene: TRBJ1-5
abundance: -
v_gene: TRBV5-1
len: 15

CDR3aa: CASSVLGGARMNTEAFF
CDR3nt: TGTGCCAGCAGCGTGTTAGGGGGCGCCAGGATGAACACTGAAGCTTTCTTT
d_gene: TRBD1
j_gene: TRBJ1-1
abundance: few
v_gene: TRBV7-9
len: 17